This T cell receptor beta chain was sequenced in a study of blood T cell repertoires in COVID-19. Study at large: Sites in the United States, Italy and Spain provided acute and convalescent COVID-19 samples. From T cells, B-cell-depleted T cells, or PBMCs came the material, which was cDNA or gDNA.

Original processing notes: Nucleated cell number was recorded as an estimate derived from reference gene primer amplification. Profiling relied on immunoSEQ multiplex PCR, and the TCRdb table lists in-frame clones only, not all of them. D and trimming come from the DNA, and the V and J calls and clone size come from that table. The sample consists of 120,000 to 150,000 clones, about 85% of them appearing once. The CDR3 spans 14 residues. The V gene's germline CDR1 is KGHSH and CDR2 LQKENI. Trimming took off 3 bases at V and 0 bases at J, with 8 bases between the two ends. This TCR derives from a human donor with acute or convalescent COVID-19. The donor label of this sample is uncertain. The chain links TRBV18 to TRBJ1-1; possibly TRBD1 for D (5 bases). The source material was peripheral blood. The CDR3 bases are TGTGCCAGCTCACCCGACAGTGTGAACACTGAAGCTTTCTTT. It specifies CASSPDSVNTEAFF.